The 15 T cell receptor beta chains below were found in one sample sequenced in a study of blood T cell repertoires in COVID-19. The data were produced by immunoSEQ multiplex PCR, yet TCRdb's version contains in-frame clones alone and is incomplete. The sample has approximately 74,000 clones, around 88% seen once. Source material: peripheral blood. These TCRs come from a woman of 80 years or more with active or convalescent COVID-19.

CDR3 DNA: TGTGCCAGCAGACCGGGACACACCACCGGGGAGCTGTTTTTT. Translating it yields CASRPGHTTGELFF. The V gene is TRBV27, the J gene TRBJ2-2; a possible D gene is TRBD1 (6 bases). The length of the CDR3 is 14 residues. Trimming took off 6 bases at V and 4 bases at J, with 12 bases between the two ends. Germline V CDR1 and CDR2: MNHEY, SMNVEV (reference sequence).

This chain connects TRBV19 to TRBJ1-2; 7 bases fit TRBD1. The length of the CDR3 is 12 residues. The trim removed 6 bases at V and 2 bases at J, leaving 0 bases unmatched. Germline CDR1 is LNHDA and CDR2 is SQIVND (reference sequence). The CDR3 here is CASRQGNYGYTF. DNA for the CDR3: TGTGCCAGTAGACAGGGGAACTATGGCTACACCTTC.

The chain joins TRBV5-5 to TRBJ2-1, with D tentatively TRBD2 (7 bases). The CDR3 has 14 residues. CDR1 and CDR2 from the germline V gene are SGHKS and YYEKEE (reference sequence). V was trimmed by 0 bases and J by 8 bases, leaving 12 bases between them. CDR3 loop: CASSLVGRGDEQFF. CDR3 DNA: TGTGCCAGCAGCTTGGTGGGGAGGGGGGATGAGCAGTTCTTC.

The chain recombines TRBV5-4 with TRBJ2-1; 11 bases fit TRBD2. J lost 6 bases, V lost 1 base, and 0 bases had no gene match. The CDR3 runs 14 residues. From germline, CDR1 is SGHNT and CDR2 YYREEE (reference sequence). The CDR3 coding sequence is TGTGCCAGCAGCTTGCTAGCGGGGGGCAATGAGCAGTTCTTC. It translates to CASSLLAGGNEQFF.

The rearrangement joins TRBV19 to TRBJ1-2; D might be TRBD1 (5 bases). This CDR3 spans 18 amino acids. CDR1 is LNHDA and CDR2 is SQIVND in the germline V gene (reference sequence). Trimming left V 0 bases short and J 4 bases short, with 21 bases between. In DNA form, the CDR3 reads TGTGCCAGTAGTATAGACTCTTTCTTGGGGCATCGGATCTATGGCTACACCTTC. Amino acid sequence: CASSIDSFLGHRIYGYTF.

The chain employs TRBV2 and TRBJ1-2; 7 bases map to TRBD1. V lost 11 bases, J lost 6 bases, and 9 bases stayed unmatched. This CDR3 comprises 12 residues. In germline, CDR1 is SNHLY, CDR2 FYNNEI. The chain's CDR3 is CAGTGDSHGYTF. The CDR3 region has the DNA TGTGCCGGAACAGGGGATAGCCATGGCTACACCTTC. Variable domain in full (rest from reference TRBV2 and TRBJ1-2): EPEVTQTPSHQVTQMGQEVILRCVPISNHLYFYWYRQILGQKVEFLVSFYNNEISEKSEIFDDQFSVERPDGSNFTLKIRSTKLEDSAMYFCAGTGDSHGYTFGSGTRLTVV.

The CDR3 loop is CASSQISQTYGYTF. The CDR3 DNA reads TGCGCCAGCAGTCAAATTTCACAGACCTATGGCTACACCTTC. V gene TRBV23-1 combines with J gene TRBJ1-2; unclear D gene. TRBV23-1 is labeled an ORF, and its function is uncertain. Trimming stripped 2 bases from V and 4 bases from J, with 11 bases between. The CDR3 sequence is 14 residues long.

This clone has more than one count but fewer than ten. The rearrangement links TRBV7-9 to TRBJ1-6; D not certain. Germline CDR1 and CDR2: SEHNR and FQNEAQ (reference sequence). Between the trimmed V and J ends, which lost 3 bases and 0 bases, there was a span of 3 bases. The CDR3 is made up of 14 amino acids. CDR3 sequence (DNA): TGTGCCAGCAGCTTGAGCTCCTATAATTCACCCCTCCACTTT. As protein: CASSLSSYNSPLHF.

This clone came up once. The rearrangement joins TRBV5-1 to TRBJ2-2; TRBD1 might be the D (6 bases). The V and J ends lost 5 bases and 4 bases respectively, with 18 bases between them. Per germline, CDR1 SGHRS and CDR2 YFSETQ. This CDR3 has 16 residues. The DNA of the CDR3 is TGCGCCAGCAGTCAACGACCGACAGGCGGCACCGGGGAGCTGTTTTTT. Protein sequence: CASSQRPTGGTGELFF.

The gene calls are TRBV9 and TRBJ2-7; 14 bases line up with TRBD2. Trimming took 4 bases from V and 0 from J; bases not matched to a gene: 6. From germline, CDR1 is SGDLS and CDR2 YYNGEE. The CDR3 contains 17 residues. CDR3 in DNA: TGTGCCAGCAGCACGGGACTAGCGGGGGCCTCCTCCTACGAGCAGTACTTC. Protein: CASSTGLAGASSYEQYF.

This chain links TRBV11-2 with TRBJ1-1, with D maybe TRBD1 (5 bases). Trimming took 2 bases from V and 4 from J, leaving 8 bases between them. CDR3 length: 13 amino acids. Germline loops: CDR1 SGHAT, CDR2 FQNNGV. The CDR3 bases are TGTGCCAGCAGCTTATATAGGGGCACTGAAGCTTTCTTT. Translated, it gives CASSLYRGTEAFF. Looking up the rest from reference TRBV11-2 and TRBJ1-1 gives the full variable domain: EAGVAQSPRYKIIEKRQSVAFWCNPISGHATLYWYQQILGQGPKLLIQFQNNGVVDDSQLPKDRFSAERLKGVDSTLKIQPAKLEDSAVYLCASSLYRGTEAFFGQGTRLTVV.

The CDR3 here is CASSLDGRSYNEQFF. The CDR3 nucleotides read TGTGCCAGCAGCCTAGACGGGAGATCCTACAATGAGCAGTTCTTC. The chain recombines TRBV5-4 with TRBJ2-1, with a weak D call TRBD2 (6 bases). The CDR3 contains 15 residues. Germline CDR1 reads SGHNT; CDR2 reads YYREEE (reference sequence). V was shortened by 4 bases and J by 1 base, with 12 bases between the two germline ends.

The rearrangement uses TRBV21-1 and TRBJ2-1; the DNA was not compared with TRBD2, the D call given in the table. TRBV21-1 represents a pseudogene. The CDR3 is made up of 14 amino acids. This chain's CDR3 is CASSKDGTSSEQFF. For the CDR3, the DNA is TGTGCCAGCAGCAAGGACGGGACTAGTAGTGAGCAGTTCTTC.

The chain recombines TRBV10-1 with TRBJ1-1, with D perhaps matching TRBD1 (5 bases). The CDR3 extends over 14 amino acids. CDR1 is WNHNN and CDR2 is SYGVQD in the germline V gene (reference sequence). The V end lost 3 bases, the J end lost 0 bases, and 8 bases lay between the germline ends. CDR3 in DNA: TGCGCCAGCAGTGACCAGGGAATGAACACTGAAGCTTTCTTT. This codes for CASSDQGMNTEAFF.

The chain combines TRBV9 with TRBJ1-6; 7 positions agree with TRBD1. Germline CDR1 is SGDLS and CDR2 is YYNGEE. The CDR3 runs to 15 residues. V was clipped by 3 bases and J by 8 bases; unmatched bases: 8. CDR3 coding DNA: TGTGCCAGCAGCGCCTCGGGACAGCTTTATTCACCCCTCCACTTT. Amino acid sequence: CASSASGQLYSPLHF. Supplemented by reference TRBV9 and TRBJ1-6, the full variable domain reads DSGVTQTPKHLITATGQRVTLRCSPRSGDLSVYWYQQSLDQGLQFLIQYYNGEERAKGNILERFSAQQFPDLHSELNLSSLELGDSALYFCASSASGQLYSPLHFGNGTRLTVT.